A single sample is the source of the 24 T cell receptor beta chains below, sequenced in a study of T cell changes during pregnancy in multiple sclerosis. TCRdb keeps only in-frame clones here, not all; method: immunoSEQ multiplex PCR. Here the sample spans roughly 38,000 clones, about 91% being singletons. The source material was CD4+ T cells from peripheral blood mononuclear cells, sampled after pregnancy. The receptor source for this set is a female donor in good health, enrolled as a control in a pregnancy study.

The rearrangement joins TRBV6-1 to TRBJ1-1, with D unclear. The CDR3 runs to 12 residues. Germline loops: CDR1 MNHNS, CDR2 SASEGT. Trimming removed 3 bases at V and 3 bases at J, with 5 bases between. The CDR3 DNA reads as TGTGCCAGCAGTGAGTCCTACACTGAAGCTTTCTTT. Translated: CASSESYTEAFF.

The chain has TRBV28 and TRBJ1-2; TRBD1 is a possible D gene (6 bases). Germline assignment: CDR1 MDHEN and CDR2 SYDVKM. V lost 8 bases and J 7 bases, leaving 17 bases between the germline ends. This CDR3 has 13 amino acids. This chain's CDR3 is CASQSGQSGGYTF. The CDR3 DNA follows: TGTGCCAGCCAGTCTGGACAGTCGGGTGGCTACACCTTC.

The rearrangement links TRBV7-6 to TRBJ1-4; D perhaps matches TRBD1 (6 bases). This CDR3 spans 15 amino acids. The V end was cut by 0 bases, the J end by 8 bases, with 13 bases between. CDR1 and CDR2 from the germline V gene are SGHVS and FNYEAQ. The CDR3 DNA sequence: TGTGCCAGCAGCTTAGCCCAGGGGTCGGGCGAAAAACTGTTTTTT. This encodes CASSLAQGSGEKLFF.

J is TRBJ1-5 and V is TRBV6-1; 8 bases line up with TRBD1. Unmatched junction bases numbered 6, after V lost 0 bases and J lost 5 bases. This CDR3 comprises 16 residues. Germline CDR1 and CDR2: MNHNS and SASEGT. The CDR3: CASSEADGQGYQPQHF. For the CDR3, the DNA is TGTGCCAGCAGTGAAGCGGATGGACAGGGCTATCAGCCCCAGCATTTT.

V gene TRBV6-6 combines with J gene TRBJ2-3; 8 nucleotides line up with TRBD1. Trimming cost V 0 bases and J 3 bases; bases outside gene matches: 5. The CDR3 sequence is 16 residues long. CDR1 is MNHNY and CDR2 is SVGAGI in the germline V gene (reference sequence). This CDR3 is CASSYSTGTGTDTQYF. The CDR3 coding sequence is TGTGCCAGCAGTTACTCAACCGGGACAGGAACAGATACGCAGTATTTT.

The chain combines TRBV6-4 with TRBJ2-3; 8 bases line up with TRBD2. In germline, CDR1 is MRHNA, CDR2 SNTAGT. The ends lost 2 bases at V and 0 bases at J; junction bases unmatched: 4. There are 16 residues in the CDR3. The CDR3, as DNA: TGTGCCAGCAGTGACGCGGCTAGCGGGAGCACAGATACGCAGTATTTT. Translating gives CASSDAASGSTDTQYF.

This chain uses TRBV4-2 with TRBJ2-7; possible D gene TRBD2, 5 bases. The CDR3 extends over 17 amino acids. Trimming took off 1 base at V and 0 bases at J, with 16 bases between the two ends. CDR1 LGHNA and CDR2 YNFKEQ come from the germline V gene. The CDR3 region is CASSQGPQTGSSYEQYF. As DNA, the CDR3 is TGTGCCAGCAGCCAAGGACCTCAAACGGGGAGCTCCTACGAGCAGTACTTC.

The chain uses TRBV7-9 and TRBJ1-6, with unresolved D. The CDR3 is 14 amino acids. Between the trimmed V and J ends, which lost 7 bases and 6 bases, there was a span of 13 bases. In germline, CDR1 is SEHNR, CDR2 FQNEAQ (reference sequence). The CDR3 here is CASNEGLSNSPLHF. In DNA, the CDR3 is TGTGCCAGCAACGAGGGCCTCTCTAATTCACCCCTCCACTTT.

This clone has just a few counts. The chain couples TRBV29-1 to TRBJ1-5, with D maybe TRBD1 (5 bases). There are 13 residues in the CDR3. Trimming removed 2 bases from V and 9 bases from J, with 14 bases in between. From germline, CDR1 is SQVTM and CDR2 ANQGSEA. In DNA form, the CDR3 reads TGCAGCGTTGAATGGGCAGGGAAGGGGCCCCAGCATTTT. This codes for CSVEWAGKGPQHF. The whole variable domain, filled in from reference TRBV29-1 and TRBJ1-5, reads SAVISQKPSRDICQRGTSLTIQCQVDSQVTMMFWYRQQPGQSLTLIATANQGSEATYESGFVIDKFPISRPNLTFSTLTVSNMSPEDSSIYLCSVEWAGKGPQHFGDGTRLSIL.

This chain connects TRBV7-3 to TRBJ2-1; 14 positions match TRBD2. The length of the CDR3 is 17 residues. Trimming removed 5 bases from V and 8 bases from J; junction bases left unmatched: 11. CDR1 and CDR2 (germline): SGHTA, FQGTGA. CDR3: CASSARLAGGTVDEQFF. The CDR3 DNA is TGTGCCAGCAGCGCCCGACTAGCGGGAGGGACGGTGGATGAGCAGTTCTTC.

The chain joins TRBV2 to TRBJ2-5; D perhaps matches TRBD2 (6 bases). V was trimmed by 6 bases and J by 5 bases, leaving 10 bases between them. There are 12 residues in the CDR3. The germline CDR1 and CDR2 sequences are SNHLY and FYNNEI. CDR3 sequence reads: CASRGGGETQYF. In nucleotides, the CDR3 is TGTGCCAGCAGGGGAGGAGGGGAGACCCAGTACTTC. The full variable domain, in which reference TRBV2 and TRBJ2-5 provide the parts outside the CDR3, is EPEVTQTPSHQVTQMGQEVILRCVPISNHLYFYWYRQILGQKVEFLVSFYNNEISEKSEIFDDQFSVERPDGSNFTLKIRSTKLEDSAMYFCASRGGGETQYFGPGTRLLVL.

This clone was observed once. The chain links TRBV19 to TRBJ1-2, with D uncertain. The germline V gene has CDR1 LNHDA and CDR2 SQIVND (reference sequence). The CDR3 has 15 residues. Trimming stripped 5 bases from V and 2 bases from J, with 15 bases between. The CDR3 loop is CASSSREGRNYGYTF. In nucleotides, the CDR3 is TGTGCCAGTAGTTCGAGGGAGGGAAGGAACTATGGCTACACCTTC.

The rearrangement uses TRBV11-3 and TRBJ1-1; the D is unclear. V gave up 6 bases and J gave up 0 bases, with 17 bases separating them. This CDR3 contains 16 residues. Germline V gene data show CDR1 as SGHNT and CDR2 as YENEEA. CDR3 loop: CASSFSRDGMNTEAFF. The CDR3 DNA sequence: TGTGCCAGCAGTTTTTCGAGGGATGGGATGAACACTGAAGCTTTCTTT.

The chain links TRBV2 to TRBJ2-2; TRBD1 aligns across 7 bases. The germline gives CDR1 SNHLY, CDR2 FYNNEI. CDR3 size: 15 residues. The ends lost 7 bases at V and 1 base at J; junction bases unmatched: 6. CDR3 coding DNA: TGTGCCAGCAAGATCGGACAGGTGAACACCGGGGAGCTGTTTTTT. It is translated as CASKIGQVNTGELFF. The whole variable domain, remainder taken from reference TRBV2 and TRBJ2-2, is EPEVTQTPSHQVTQMGQEVILRCVPISNHLYFYWYRQILGQKVEFLVSFYNNEISEKSEIFDDQFSVERPDGSNFTLKIRSTKLEDSAMYFCASKIGQVNTGELFFGEGSRLTVL.

This chain uses TRBV20-1 with TRBJ1-6, with no clear D. The CDR3 length is 11 residues. Per the germline V gene, CDR1 is DFQATT and CDR2 is SNEGSKA (reference sequence). V lost 6 bases and J 13 bases, leaving 13 bases between the germline ends. The DNA for the CDR3 is TGCAGTGCGAGGAACTATTTTCCCCTCCACTTT. This codes for CSARNYFPLHF.

This sequence joins TRBV6-4 and TRBJ1-5; TRBD1 is a possible D gene (6 bases). V shed 3 bases and J shed 4 bases, with 10 bases lying between them. Per germline, CDR1 MRHNA and CDR2 SNTAGT. The CDR3 has 14 amino acids. The CDR3 loop reads CASSEGGGNQPQHF. The DNA of the CDR3 is TGTGCCAGCAGTGAAGGGGGGGGGAATCAGCCCCAGCATTTT.

The J gene is TRBJ1-3, the V gene TRBV7-8; tentative D call: TRBD1 (5 bases). The V gene's germline CDR1 is SGHVS and CDR2 FQNEAQ. The V gene lost 4 bases and the J gene lost 2 bases, with 12 bases spanning the gap. CDR3 size: 15 residues. CDR3 nucleotide sequence: TGTGCCAGCAGCTCTAGGTGGGGGGCTGGAAACACCATATATTTT. Its protein product is CASSSRWGAGNTIYF.

In DNA form, the CDR3 reads TGTGCCAGTAGTAACAGGGAACCAGGGGAAAAACTGTTTTTT. It yields the protein CASSNREPGEKLFF. The chain couples TRBV19 to TRBJ1-4, with D possibly being TRBD1 (6 bases). This CDR3 has 14 amino acids. Germline V gene sequence: CDR1 LNHDA, CDR2 SQIVND (reference sequence). The V end was cut by 4 bases, the J end by 8 bases, with 14 bases between.

V is TRBV19 and J is TRBJ2-5, with D unresolved. Germline V lookup: CDR1 LNHDA, CDR2 SQIVND (reference sequence). There are 15 residues in the CDR3. Trimming removed 3 bases at V and 5 bases at J, with 16 bases between. The CDR3 coding sequence is TGTGCCAGTAGTATTATTGCCCAGAACCGCGAGACCCAGTACTTC. It translates to CASSIIAQNRETQYF.

The chain combines TRBV19 with TRBJ2-6, with D perhaps TRBD1 (6 bases). V was cut by 2 bases and J by 2 bases, with 7 bases left in between. The CDR3 has 15 residues. Germline CDR1 is LNHDA and CDR2 is SQIVND (reference sequence). The chain's CDR3 is CASSINRAGANVLTF. The CDR3 DNA follows: TGTGCCAGTAGTATAAACAGGGCTGGGGCCAACGTCCTGACTTTC.

A single count supports this clone. V and J are TRBV18 and TRBJ2-3, with D possibly being TRBD2 (6 bases). CDR3 length equals 16 residues. V was clipped by 6 bases and J by 0 bases, with 16 bases between them. Germline V CDR1 and CDR2: KGHSH, LQKENI. CDR3 amino acids: CASSDLGDSSTDTQYF. The DNA of the CDR3 is TGTGCCAGCTCCGACCTGGGGGACTCTAGCACAGATACGCAGTATTTT.

V and J are TRBV21-1 and TRBJ2-3; the DNA was not compared with TRBD1, the D call given in the table. TRBV21-1 is a pseudogene segment. The CDR3 is 12 amino acids. In DNA form, the CDR3 reads TGTGCCAGCCCCAAAGGGCCAGATACGCAGTATTTT. Residues: CASPKGPDTQYF.

The chain's CDR3 is CASSPYGQGFSYEQYF. CDR3 nucleotides: TGTGCCAGCAGCCCCTACGGACAGGGGTTCTCCTACGAGCAGTACTTC. The genes are TRBV7-2 and TRBJ2-7; 9 bases fit TRBD1. Germline V CDR1 and CDR2: SGHTA, FQGNSA. The CDR3 covers 16 residues. Germline trimming cut 5 bases from V and 0 bases from J; bases unmatched to any gene: 8.

This chain uses TRBV2 with TRBJ2-5; D may be TRBD1 (6 bases). The germline V gene encodes CDR1 SNHLY and CDR2 FYNNEI. V lost 4 bases and J 5 bases, leaving 14 bases between the germline ends. CDR3 length: 14 amino acids. The CDR3 sequence: CASSVQGWGETQYF. The CDR3 region has the DNA TGTGCCAGCAGTGTACAGGGTTGGGGCGAGACCCAGTACTTC. The full variable domain, in which reference TRBV2 and TRBJ2-5 provide the parts outside the CDR3, is EPEVTQTPSHQVTQMGQEVILRCVPISNHLYFYWYRQILGQKVEFLVSFYNNEISEKSEIFDDQFSVERPDGSNFTLKIRSTKLEDSAMYFCASSVQGWGETQYFGPGTRLLVL.